The rows below give T cell receptor beta chains drawn from one sample of a study of PD-L1 blockade in urothelial cancer. The protocol was immunoSEQ multiplex PCR, while the TCRdb copy is restricted to in-frame clones and leaves out a portion. The sample contains about 110,000 clones, 75% to 95% of which appear only once. This specimen was PBMCs, taken around atezolizumab (anti-PD-L1) treatment. The source is a man between 60 and 75 years old with urothelial cancer. Both conserved end residues are part of each CDR3.

j_call v_call cdr3_aa
TRBJ2-3 TRBV13 CASSHSGGTDTQYF
TRBJ1-2 TRBV9 CASSAGVAPNYGYTF
TRBJ2-7 TRBV28 CASSPLASSYEQYF
TRBJ2-6 TRBV9 CASSVGRDFGSSGANVLTF
TRBJ1-2 TRBV29-1 CSVEQGTYGYTF
TRBJ1-1 TRBV2 CASSPGGGTEAFF
TRBJ1-1 TRBV6-5 CASSSSTTVTDTEAFF
TRBJ2-7 TRBV28 CASTSDPYEQYF
TRBJ1-5 TRBV25-1 CASRQTGSNQPQHF
TRBJ2-5 TRBV13 CASSRGSGGETQYF
TRBJ2-3 TRBV11-2 CASRPSGGTNTDTQYF
TRBJ1-2 TRBV30 CAWSKDRGRSGYTF
TRBJ2-1 TRBV19 CASKVRGAPTGPDNEQFF
TRBJ2-1 TRBV2 CASTRQGGDEQFF
TRBJ1-1 TRBV10-2 CASSKGTGYGTEAFF
TRBJ2-2 TRBV7-2 CASSPRLAERDPGELFF
TRBJ1-3 TRBV7-9 CASSFEQLSSGNTIYF
TRBJ2-3 TRBV7-8 CASSLVTGGQADTQYF
TRBJ2-6 TRBV18 CAGRGGPGANVLTF
TRBJ2-5 TRBV7-2 CASSPTSGGRGETQYF
TRBJ1-5 TRBV4-1 CASSHCVLRCNQPQHF
TRBJ2-2 TRBV5-1 CASSGMAGSNTGELFF
TRBJ2-6 TRBV5-1 CASSRTVAGAKSGANVLTF
TRBJ1-3 TRBV30 CASIPRDKHRNTIYF
TRBJ2-3 TRBV4-2 CASSQAAGINTDTQYF
TRBJ1-1 TRBV6-5 CASSYLLEDTEAFF
TRBJ2-5 TRBV6-5 CASSYVRTGGGETQYF
TRBJ2-7 TRBV6-1 CASSEFREQYF
TRBJ2-3 TRBV2 CASRGGRPDTQYF